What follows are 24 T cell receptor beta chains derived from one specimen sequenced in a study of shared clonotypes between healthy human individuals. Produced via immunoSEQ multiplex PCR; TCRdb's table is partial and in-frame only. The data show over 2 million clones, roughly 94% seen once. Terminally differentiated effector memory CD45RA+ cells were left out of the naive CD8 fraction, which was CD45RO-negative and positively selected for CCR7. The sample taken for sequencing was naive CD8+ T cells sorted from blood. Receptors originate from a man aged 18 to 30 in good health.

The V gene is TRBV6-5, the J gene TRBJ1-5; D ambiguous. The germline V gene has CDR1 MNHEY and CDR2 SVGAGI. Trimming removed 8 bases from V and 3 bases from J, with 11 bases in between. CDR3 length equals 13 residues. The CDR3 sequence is CASRSVYNQPQHF. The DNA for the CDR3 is TGTGCCAGCCGGTCTGTCTACAATCAGCCCCAGCATTTT.

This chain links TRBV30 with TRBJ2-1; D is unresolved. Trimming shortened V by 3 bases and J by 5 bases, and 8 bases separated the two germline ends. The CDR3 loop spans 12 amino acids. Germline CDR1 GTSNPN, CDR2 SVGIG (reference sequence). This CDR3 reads CAWRDGNNEQFF. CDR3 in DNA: TGTGCCTGGAGGGACGGAAACAATGAGCAGTTCTTC.

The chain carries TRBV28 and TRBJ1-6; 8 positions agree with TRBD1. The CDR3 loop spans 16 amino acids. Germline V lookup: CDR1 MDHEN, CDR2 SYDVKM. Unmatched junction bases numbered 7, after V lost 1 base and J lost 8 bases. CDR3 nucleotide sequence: TGTGCCAGCAGTTTATTAGCAGGGGGCAGCGATTCACCCCTCCACTTT. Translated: CASSLLAGGSDSPLHF. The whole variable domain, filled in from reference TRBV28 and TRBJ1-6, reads DVKVTQSSRYLVKRTGEKVFLECVQDMDHENMFWYRQDPGLGLRLIYFSYDVKMKEKGDIPEGYSVSREKKERFSLILESASTNQTSMYLCASSLLAGGSDSPLHFGNGTRLTVT.

CDR3 protein: CASLASGGDEYF. As DNA, the CDR3 is TGTGCCAGCTTGGCTAGCGGGGGGGATGAGTACTTC. V and J are TRBV2 and TRBJ2-7; 12 bases line up with TRBD2. With 8 bases clipped from V and 11 bases from J, the junction kept 7 bases outside the gene matches. The CDR3 has 12 residues. Germline loops: CDR1 SNHLY, CDR2 FYNNEI.

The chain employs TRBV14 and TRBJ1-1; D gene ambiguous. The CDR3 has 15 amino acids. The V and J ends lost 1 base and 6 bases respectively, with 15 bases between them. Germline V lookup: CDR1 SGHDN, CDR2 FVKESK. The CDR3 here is CASSQGNRRVPEAFF. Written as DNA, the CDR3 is TGTGCCAGCAGCCAAGGTAACCGGCGGGTCCCTGAAGCTTTCTTT.

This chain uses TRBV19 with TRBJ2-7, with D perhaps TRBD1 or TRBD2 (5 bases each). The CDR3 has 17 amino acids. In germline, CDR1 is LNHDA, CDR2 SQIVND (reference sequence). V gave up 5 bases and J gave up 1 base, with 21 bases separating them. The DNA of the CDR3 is TGTGCCAGTAGTGTCTACTACGGGACCGATCAGTCCTACGAGCAGTACTTC. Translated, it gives CASSVYYGTDQSYEQYF.

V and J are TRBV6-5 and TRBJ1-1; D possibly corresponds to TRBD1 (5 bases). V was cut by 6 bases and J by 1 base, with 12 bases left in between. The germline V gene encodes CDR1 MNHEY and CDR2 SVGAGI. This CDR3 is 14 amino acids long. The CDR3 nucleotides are TGTGCCAGCAGAAATACAGGCGGGAACACTGAAGCTTTCTTT. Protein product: CASRNTGGNTEAFF.

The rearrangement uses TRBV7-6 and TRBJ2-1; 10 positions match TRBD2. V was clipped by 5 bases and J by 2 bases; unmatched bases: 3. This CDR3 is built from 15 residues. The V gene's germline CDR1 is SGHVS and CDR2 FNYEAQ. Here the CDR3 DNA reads TGTGCCAGCAGCCACACTAGCGGGGCCTACAATGAGCAGTTCTTC. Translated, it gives CASSHTSGAYNEQFF. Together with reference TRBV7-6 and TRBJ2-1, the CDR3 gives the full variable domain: GAGVSQSPRYKVTKRGQDVALRCDPISGHVSLYWYRQALGQGPEFLTYFNYEAQQDKSGLPNDRFSAERPEGSISTLTIQRTEQRDSAMYRCASSHTSGAYNEQFFGPGTRLTVL.

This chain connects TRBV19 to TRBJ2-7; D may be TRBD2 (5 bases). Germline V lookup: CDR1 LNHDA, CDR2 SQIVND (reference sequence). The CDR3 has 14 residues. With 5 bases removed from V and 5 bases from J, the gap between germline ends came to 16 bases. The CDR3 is CASSFRTGMNEQYF. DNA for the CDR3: TGTGCCAGTAGTTTCCGGACGGGGATGAACGAGCAGTACTTC.

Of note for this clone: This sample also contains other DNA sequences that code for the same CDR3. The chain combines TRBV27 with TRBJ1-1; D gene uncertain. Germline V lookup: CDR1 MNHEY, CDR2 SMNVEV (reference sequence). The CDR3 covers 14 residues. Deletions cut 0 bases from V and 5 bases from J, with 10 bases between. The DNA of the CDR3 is TGTGCCAGCAGTTTATCCCTGTCGGGGACTGAAGCTTTCTTT. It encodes CASSLSLSGTEAFF.

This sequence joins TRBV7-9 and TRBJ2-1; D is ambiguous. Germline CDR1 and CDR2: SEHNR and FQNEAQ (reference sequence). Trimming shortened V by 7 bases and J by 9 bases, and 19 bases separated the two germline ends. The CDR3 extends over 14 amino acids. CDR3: CASNPTGAAGEQFF. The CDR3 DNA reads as TGTGCCAGCAACCCCACGGGTGCCGCAGGTGAGCAGTTCTTC.

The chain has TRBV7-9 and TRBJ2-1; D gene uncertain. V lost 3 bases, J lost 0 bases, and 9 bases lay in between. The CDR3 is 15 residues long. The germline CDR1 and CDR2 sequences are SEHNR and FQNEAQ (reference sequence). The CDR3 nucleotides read TGTGCCAGCAGCTTCGCAGGCAGCTCCTACAATGAGCAGTTCTTC. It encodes CASSFAGSSYNEQFF.

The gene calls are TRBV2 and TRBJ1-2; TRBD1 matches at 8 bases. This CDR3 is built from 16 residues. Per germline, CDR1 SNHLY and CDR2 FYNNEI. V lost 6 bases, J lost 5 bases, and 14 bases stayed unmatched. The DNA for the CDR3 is TGTGCCAGCAGCGCGACAGGGGTTGGTTCCTGGTATGGCTACACCTTC. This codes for CASSATGVGSWYGYTF.

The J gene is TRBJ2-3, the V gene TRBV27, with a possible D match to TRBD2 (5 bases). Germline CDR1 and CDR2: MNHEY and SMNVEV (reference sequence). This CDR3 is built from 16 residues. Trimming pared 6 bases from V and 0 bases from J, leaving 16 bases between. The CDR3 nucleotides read TGTGCCAGCAGGCCTCTAGCCCTCCTGAGCACAGATACGCAGTATTTT. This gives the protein CASRPLALLSTDTQYF.

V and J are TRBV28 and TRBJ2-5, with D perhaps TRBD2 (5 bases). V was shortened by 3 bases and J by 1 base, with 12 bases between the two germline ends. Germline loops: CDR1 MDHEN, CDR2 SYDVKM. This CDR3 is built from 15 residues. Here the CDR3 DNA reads TGTGCCAGCAGTTTGAACGGAGGTCCCCAAGAGACCCAGTACTTC. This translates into CASSLNGGPQETQYF. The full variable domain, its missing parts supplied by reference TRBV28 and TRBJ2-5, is DVKVTQSSRYLVKRTGEKVFLECVQDMDHENMFWYRQDPGLGLRLIYFSYDVKMKEKGDIPEGYSVSREKKERFSLILESASTNQTSMYLCASSLNGGPQETQYFGPGTRLLVL.

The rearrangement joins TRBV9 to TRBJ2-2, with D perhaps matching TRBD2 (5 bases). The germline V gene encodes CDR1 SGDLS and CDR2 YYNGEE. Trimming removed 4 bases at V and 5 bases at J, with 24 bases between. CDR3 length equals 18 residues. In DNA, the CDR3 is TGTGCCAGCAGCACCCCATCGGAGGAAGTCGCGGTTACCGGGGAGCTGTTTTTT. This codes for CASSTPSEEVAVTGELFF. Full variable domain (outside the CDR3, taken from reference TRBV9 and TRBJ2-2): DSGVTQTPKHLITATGQRVTLRCSPRSGDLSVYWYQQSLDQGLQFLIQYYNGEERAKGNILERFSAQQFPDLHSELNLSSLELGDSALYFCASSTPSEEVAVTGELFFGEGSRLTVL.

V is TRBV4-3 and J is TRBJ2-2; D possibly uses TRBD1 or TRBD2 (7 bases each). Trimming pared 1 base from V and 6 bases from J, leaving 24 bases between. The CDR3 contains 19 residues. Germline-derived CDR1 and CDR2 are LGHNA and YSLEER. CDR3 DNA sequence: TGCGCCAGCAGCCAAGGAGCGGGGCAGGGGGTCCTAATCCCCGGGGAGCTGTTTTTT. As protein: CASSQGAGQGVLIPGELFF.

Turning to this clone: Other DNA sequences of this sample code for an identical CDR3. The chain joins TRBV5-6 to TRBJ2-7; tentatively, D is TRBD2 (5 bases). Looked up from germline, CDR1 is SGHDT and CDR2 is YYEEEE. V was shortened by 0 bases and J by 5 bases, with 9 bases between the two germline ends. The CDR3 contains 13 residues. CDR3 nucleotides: TGTGCCAGCAGCTTGGGTGGGAGCCACGAGCAGTACTTC. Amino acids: CASSLGGSHEQYF. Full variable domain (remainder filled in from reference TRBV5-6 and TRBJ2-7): DAGVTQSPTHLIKTRGQQVTLRCSPKSGHDTVSWYQQALGQGPQFIFQYYEEEERQRGNFPDRFSGHQFPNYSSELNVNALLLGDSALYLCASSLGGSHEQYFGPGTRLTVT.

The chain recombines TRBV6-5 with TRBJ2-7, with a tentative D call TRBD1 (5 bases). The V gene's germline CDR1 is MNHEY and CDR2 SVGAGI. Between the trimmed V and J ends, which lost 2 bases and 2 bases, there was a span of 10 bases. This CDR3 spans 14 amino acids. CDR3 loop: CASSYAGITYEQYF. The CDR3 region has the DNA TGTGCCAGCAGTTACGCAGGGATCACCTACGAGCAGTACTTC.

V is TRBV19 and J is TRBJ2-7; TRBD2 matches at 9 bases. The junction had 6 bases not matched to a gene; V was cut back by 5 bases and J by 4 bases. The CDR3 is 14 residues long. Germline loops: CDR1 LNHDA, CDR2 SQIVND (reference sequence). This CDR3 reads CASSGSSGNYEQYF. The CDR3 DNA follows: TGTGCCAGTAGTGGATCTAGCGGGAATTACGAGCAGTACTTC.

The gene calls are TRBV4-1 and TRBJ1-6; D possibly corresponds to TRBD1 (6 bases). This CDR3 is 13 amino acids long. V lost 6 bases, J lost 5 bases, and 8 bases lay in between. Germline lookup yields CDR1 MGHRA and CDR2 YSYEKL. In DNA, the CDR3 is TGCGCCAGCAGGGACAGCCATAATTCACCCCTCCACTTT. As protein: CASRDSHNSPLHF.

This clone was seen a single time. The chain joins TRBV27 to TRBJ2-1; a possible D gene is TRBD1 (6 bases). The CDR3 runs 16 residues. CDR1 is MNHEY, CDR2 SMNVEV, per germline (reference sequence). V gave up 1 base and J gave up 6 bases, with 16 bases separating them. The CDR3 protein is CASSLLWGPTVNEQFF. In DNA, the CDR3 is TGTGCCAGCAGTTTATTGTGGGGGCCCACGGTCAATGAGCAGTTCTTC.

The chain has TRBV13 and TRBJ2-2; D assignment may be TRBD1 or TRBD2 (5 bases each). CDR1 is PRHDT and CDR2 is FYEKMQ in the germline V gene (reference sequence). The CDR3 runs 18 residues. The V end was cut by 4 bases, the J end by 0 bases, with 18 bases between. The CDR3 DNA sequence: TGTGCCAGCAGCTATTTACTCCAGAGGGGCTCGAACACCGGGGAGCTGTTTTTT. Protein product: CASSYLLQRGSNTGELFF.

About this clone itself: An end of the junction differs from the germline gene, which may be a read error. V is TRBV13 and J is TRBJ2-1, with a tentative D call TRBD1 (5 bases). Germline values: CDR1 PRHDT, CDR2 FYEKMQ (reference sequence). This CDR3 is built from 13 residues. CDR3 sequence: CASSSQVTDHPIF. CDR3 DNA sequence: TGTGCCAGCAGCTCACAGGTCACAGATCACCCGATCTTC. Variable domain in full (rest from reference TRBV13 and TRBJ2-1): AAGVIQSPRHLIKEKRETATLKCYPIPRHDTVYWYQQGPGQDPQFLISFYEKMQSDKGSIPDRFSAQQFSDYHSELNMSSLELGDSALYFCASSSQVTDHPIFGPGTRLTVL.